This T cell receptor (beta chain) came from a study of T-cell memory formation after mild COVID-19. The CDR3 extends over 15 amino acids. The V end was cut by 0 bases, the J end by 4 bases, with 10 bases between. Points from the study as a whole: CD4+ contracting clones were found mainly in CM and EM, and CD8+ ones in EMRA. Cross-reactive memory apparently joined, as some responding clones appeared in pre-infection memory.

TCR alpha and TCR beta cDNA libraries carrying sample barcodes and UMIs were produced by 5'RACE using constant-segment primers. One entry per CDR3 protein results from TCRdb running MiXCR on the 5' RACE reads. The repertoire holds approximately 260,000 distinct CDR3 sequences, 16% seen once, with approximately 3.6% in the top ten. This clonotype was counted between two and nine times. Its antigen is still unknown. Sequencing input: PBMCs or a T cell subset sorted from them (not recorded which). The TCR comes from a young man who had mild COVID-19 (a few samples of this study predate the infection). Cell type and time point are not known. The chain couples TRBV6-7 to TRBJ2-1; D is perhaps TRBD1 or TRBD2 (5 bases each). TRBV6-7 is reported as an ORF; its role is uncertain. As DNA, the CDR3 is TGTGCCAGCAGTTACTCCGGGACCGAATACAATGAGCAGTTCTTC. Protein: CASSYSGTEYNEQFF.